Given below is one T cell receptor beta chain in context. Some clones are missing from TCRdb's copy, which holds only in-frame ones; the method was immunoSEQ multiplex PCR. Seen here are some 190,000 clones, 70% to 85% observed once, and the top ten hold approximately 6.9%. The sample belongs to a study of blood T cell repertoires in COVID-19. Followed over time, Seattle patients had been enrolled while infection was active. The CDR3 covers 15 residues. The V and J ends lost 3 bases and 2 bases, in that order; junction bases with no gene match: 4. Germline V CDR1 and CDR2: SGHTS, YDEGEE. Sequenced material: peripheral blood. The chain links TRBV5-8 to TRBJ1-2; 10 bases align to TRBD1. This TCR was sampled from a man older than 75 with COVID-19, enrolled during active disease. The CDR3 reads CASSYGTGANYGYTF. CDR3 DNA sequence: TGTGCCAGCAGCTACGGGACAGGGGCAAACTATGGCTACACCTTC.